This TCR beta chain was recovered during a study of blood T cells in healthy people across ages (dated by TCRdb to the mid-2010s). Regarding the research as a whole: In model experiments, template switching captured about one uniquely barcoded TCR beta cDNA molecule for every two T cells. Donors were grouped into four age groups: young (average 16 years), middle-aged (roughly 38), aged (over 55) and long-lived (over 80). The study measured age-related changes in TCR beta repertoire diversity using deep sequencing normalized with unique cDNA molecular identifiers. For two donors (one aged 18 to 30 and one aged 80 or older), the study analyzed two additional independent replicas of 1 million unique cDNA reads from the same blood draw.

The study at large found these results: There was a strong correlation between observed TCR beta diversity and the percentage of naive T cells measured by flow cytometry. The long-lived group showed more naive CD4+ T cells, fewer expanded clones and increased TCR diversity than the aged group, suggesting age selection. Observed TCR beta diversity per million T cells fell roughly linearly with age, and a significant reduction was already apparent by age roughly 40. Donor CMV infection status was unknown, potentially confounding age-related changes in expanded clonotypes. Estimates of total diversity based on one million sequenced T cells were regarded as lower bounds and as underestimates. Because profiling used bulk unsorted PBMCs, naive and antigen-experienced compartments could not be compared conclusively.

Libraries were constructed by 5' RACE. Sequencer: Illumina HiSeq 2500. A second PCR of 7 to 11 cycles was performed with a sample-barcoded 5' primer and a J-beta primer mix. A template-switch 5' adaptor carrying 12 random nucleotides introduced a unique molecular identifier onto each TCR beta cDNA molecule. At least 2.5 million CDR3-containing paired-end reads were obtained from each sample. First-strand cDNA was synthesized from all RNA with the Mint cDNA synthesis kit, primed by a TRBC-specific oligonucleotide. Following uracil-DNA glycosylase treatment, all cDNA underwent a first 18-cycle PCR with the universal primers M1SS and BC2_uni_R. The original pipeline was this. Normalization of each sample was performed by random selection of 1 million high-quality reads, each carrying a distinct molecular identifier. Reads sharing molecular identifiers were discarded rather than binned into consensus sequences. MiTCR, set to a Q25 quality threshold and the strictest error-elimination algorithm, was used for CDR3 identification, clonotype clustering and error correction. A nonparametric unseen species model with Euler transformation was used to estimate a lower bound on total TCR beta diversity. TCRdb's own reprocessing of the public reads used fastp at Q25 and MiXCR and kept productive beta chains. Entries are consolidated by CDR3 protein sequence, retaining the most common genes and DNA. What appears here as the V and J calls and clone size reflects TCRdb's work, not the paper's. This sample gives more than 900,000 distinct CDR3 sequences in total; 20% to 25% of them show up just once. 0.75% of the sample is in the top ten clones.

Systemically healthy Caucasian individuals from Russia, some 38 in total and aged roughly 6 to 100 years, were included as donors. Ten milliliters of peripheral blood were drawn from each donor into EDTA-treated Vacutainer tubes. Ficoll-Paque density-gradient centrifugation was used to isolate PBMCs, with at least 6 million per sample. Total RNA, at least 6 micrograms per sample, was extracted from PBMCs with Trizol reagent. For every donor, an aliquot of PBMCs went through flow cytometry to measure the percentages of naive CD45RAhigh/CD27high T cells. As regards this clonotype: The target of this receptor is not known. No much larger clone is present one base from it, and per-base qualities are unavailable.

Measured from the cysteine to the phenylalanine, the CDR3 is 15 residues long. Of all the DNA, just the CDR3 is kept, 45 bases in frame from base 1. CDR1 and CDR2 are drawn from the germline V gene (reference sequence): SEHNR, FQNEAQ. Germline trimming amounts to 5 bases on V and 8 bases on J, with 10 as the count of junction bases outside the gene matches. These data were likewise used in another study, on T cells of mothers and their children. From that second study: The donors were nine systemically healthy Caucasian individuals, made up of three mothers and their six children. cDNA synthesis used all of the extracted RNA, with 1.5 ug of RNA in each 15 ul reaction. In the second PCR, the M1S primer introduced both the sample barcodes and 2-4 random nucleotides. Over 8 million TCR beta CDR3 reads were obtained for each mother, and approximately 3 million reads were obtained for each child. Thymic selection shapes the output of TCR recombination in a similar way in related and unrelated pairs, and inherited differences have a minor effect. Normalized repertoire overlap was always slightly but never significantly higher in related than unrelated mother-child pairs. Persistent microchimeric T cell clones were not detected, at a sensitivity of approximately 100 clones per million clonotypes. The study used deep NGS to compare TCR beta repertoires of mothers and children, seeking features distinguishing related mother-child pairs from unrelated individuals. The mean age was about 40 +/- 4 years for the mothers and around 10 +/- 4 years for the children. After adapter ligation with NEBNext reagents, the libraries were sequenced on Illumina HiSeq 2000 with 100+100 nt paired-end reads. To prevent cross-contamination, the mother and child libraries were prepared a month apart and were sequenced in separate runs. For each donor, between about 450,000 and 2,300,000 distinct TCR beta clonotypes were identified. Naive TCR beta clonotypes were estimated from low-frequency clonotypes matched to each donor's FACS-determined naive share, without sorting.

The receptor comes from a girl aged 2 to 10 in good health. The chain is made from TRBV7-9 and TRBJ2-1, with 9 middle bases fitting TRBD2. Sequences were obtained from blood. CDR3 reads: CASSPPGLAIYEQFF. The sequenced DNA is TGTGCCAGCAGCCCGCCGGGACTAGCAATCTATGAGCAGTTCTTC. The full variable domain, completed from the reference TRBV7-9 and TRBJ2-1 proteins outside the CDR3, reads DTGVSQNPRHKITKRGQNVTFRCDPISEHNRLYWYRQTLGQGPEFLTYFQNEAQLEKSRLLSDRFSAERPKGSFSTLEIQRTEQGDSAMYLCASSPPGLAIYEQFFGPGTRLTVL.